This T cell receptor beta chain was observed in a study of CXCR3-negative and CXCR3-positive naive CD8 T cells. Whole-study results and caveats: Memory CD8+ cells showed much lower diversity, while both naive subsets displayed comparably high diversity. CXCR3-positive naive cells carried more hydrophobic TRB CDR3s than CXCR3-negative ones. TRBV-TRBJ usage matched between naive CXCR3-negative and CXCR3-positive cells but not between memory cells.

CDR3 size: 18 residues. Germline CDR1 is SGHDT and CDR2 is YYEEEE. On this clonotype: Antigen: not known.

The TRB cDNA libraries were prepared by 5' RACE with UMI labels. After re-calling the 5' RACE reads, TCRdb lists one entry per CDR3 protein, DNA absent. This listing includes about 120,000 distinct CDR3 sequences. The chain couples TRBV5-6 to TRBJ2-5; absent DNA, TCRdb's TRBD2 call cannot be checked. The receptor's source is a human donor in good health. Some clones in this sample may be carry-over from other donors' samples. The specimen sequenced was naive CXCR3+ CD8+ T cells from blood. Noted subset: CD45RO-CCR7+CD27+CD95- naive CD8+ T cells expressing CXCR3 (TNR3+). The CDR3 spells CASSLVTLAGGPGETQYF. The full variable domain, completed using reference TRBV5-6 and TRBJ2-5, is DAGVTQSPTHLIKTRGQQVTLRCSPKSGHDTVSWYQQALGQGPQFIFQYYEEEERQRGNFPDRFSGHQFPNYSSELNVNALLLGDSALYLCASSLVTLAGGPGETQYFGPGTRLLVL.